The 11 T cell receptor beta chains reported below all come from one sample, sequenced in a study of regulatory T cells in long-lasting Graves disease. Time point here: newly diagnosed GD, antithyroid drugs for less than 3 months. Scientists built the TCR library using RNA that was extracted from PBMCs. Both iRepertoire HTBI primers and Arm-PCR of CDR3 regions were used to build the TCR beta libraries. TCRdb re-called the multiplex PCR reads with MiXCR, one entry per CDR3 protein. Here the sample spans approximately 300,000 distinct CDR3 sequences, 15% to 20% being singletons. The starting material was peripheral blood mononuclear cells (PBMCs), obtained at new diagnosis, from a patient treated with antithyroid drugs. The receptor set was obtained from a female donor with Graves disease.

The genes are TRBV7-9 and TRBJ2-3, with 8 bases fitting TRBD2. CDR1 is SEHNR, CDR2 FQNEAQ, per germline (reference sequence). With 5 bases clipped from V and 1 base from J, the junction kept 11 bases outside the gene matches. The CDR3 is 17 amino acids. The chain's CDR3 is CASSPRGGPVGTDTQYF. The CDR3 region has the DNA TGTGCCAGCAGCCCACGGGGGGGGCCGGTTGGCACAGATACGCAGTATTTT. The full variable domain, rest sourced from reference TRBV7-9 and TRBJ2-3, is DTGVSQNPRHKITKRGQNVTFRCDPISEHNRLYWYRQTLGQGPEFLTYFQNEAQLEKSRLLSDRFSAERPKGSFSTLEIQRTEQGDSAMYLCASSPRGGPVGTDTQYFGPGTRLTVL.

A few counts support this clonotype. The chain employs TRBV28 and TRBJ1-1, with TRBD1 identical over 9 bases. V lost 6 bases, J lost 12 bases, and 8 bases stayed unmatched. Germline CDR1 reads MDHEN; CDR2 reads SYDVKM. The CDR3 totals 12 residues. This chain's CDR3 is CASSTGTGYPFF. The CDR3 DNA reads TGTGCCAGCAGCACCGGGACAGGGTATCCTTTCTTT.

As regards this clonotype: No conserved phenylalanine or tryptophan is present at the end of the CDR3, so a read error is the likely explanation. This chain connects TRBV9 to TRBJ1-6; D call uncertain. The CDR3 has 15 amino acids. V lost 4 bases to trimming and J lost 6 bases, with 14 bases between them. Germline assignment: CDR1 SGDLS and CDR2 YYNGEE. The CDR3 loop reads CASSPQSGFNSPLHL. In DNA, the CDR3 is TGTGCCAGCAGCCCTCAATCGGGTTTTAATTCACCCCTCCACCTT.

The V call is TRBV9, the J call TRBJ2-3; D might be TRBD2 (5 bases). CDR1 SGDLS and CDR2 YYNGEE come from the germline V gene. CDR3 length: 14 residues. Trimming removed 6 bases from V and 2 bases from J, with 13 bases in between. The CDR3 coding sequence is TGTGCCAGCACGCGAGGGATTTCCACAGATACGCAGTATTTT. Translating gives CASTRGISTDTQYF. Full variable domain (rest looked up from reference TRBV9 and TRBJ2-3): DSGVTQTPKHLITATGQRVTLRCSPRSGDLSVYWYQQSLDQGLQFLIQYYNGEERAKGNILERFSAQQFPDLHSELNLSSLELGDSALYFCASTRGISTDTQYFGPGTRLTVL.

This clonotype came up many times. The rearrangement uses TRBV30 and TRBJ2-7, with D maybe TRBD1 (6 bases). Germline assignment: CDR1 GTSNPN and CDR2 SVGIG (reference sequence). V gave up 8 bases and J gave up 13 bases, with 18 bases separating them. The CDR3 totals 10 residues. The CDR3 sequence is CAGGEDRRYF. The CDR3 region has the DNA TGTGCCGGGGGTGAGGACAGACGCTACTTC.

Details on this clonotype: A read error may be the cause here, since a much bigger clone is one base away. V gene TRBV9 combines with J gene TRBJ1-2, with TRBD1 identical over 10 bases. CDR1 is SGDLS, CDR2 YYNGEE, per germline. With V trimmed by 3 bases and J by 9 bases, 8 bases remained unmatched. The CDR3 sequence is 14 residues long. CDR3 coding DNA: TGTGCCAGCAGCGCCGGGACAGGGGAATACTGCTACACCTTC. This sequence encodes CASSAGTGEYCYTF.

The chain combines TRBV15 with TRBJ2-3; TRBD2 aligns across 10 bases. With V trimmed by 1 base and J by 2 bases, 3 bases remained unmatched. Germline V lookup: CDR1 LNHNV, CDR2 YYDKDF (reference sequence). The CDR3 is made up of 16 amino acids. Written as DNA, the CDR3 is TGTGCCACCAGCAGAGCAGCGGGAGGGCCCACAGATACGCAGTATTTT. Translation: CATSRAAGGPTDTQYF.

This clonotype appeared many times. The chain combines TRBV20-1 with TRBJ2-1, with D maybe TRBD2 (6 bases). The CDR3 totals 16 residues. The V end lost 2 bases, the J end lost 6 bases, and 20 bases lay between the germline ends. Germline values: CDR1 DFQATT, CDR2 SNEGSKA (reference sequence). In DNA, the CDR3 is TGCAGTGCTAGACGTAGAGGAGGGTCTTATGGCAATGAGCAGTTCTTC. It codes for CSARRRGGSYGNEQFF.

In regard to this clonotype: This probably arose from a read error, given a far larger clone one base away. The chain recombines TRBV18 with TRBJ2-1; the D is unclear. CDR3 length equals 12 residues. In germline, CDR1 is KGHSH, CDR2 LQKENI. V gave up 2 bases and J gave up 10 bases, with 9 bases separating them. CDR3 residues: CASSPTSYEQFF. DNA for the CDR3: TGTGCCAGCTCACCAACGTCGTACGAGCAGTTCTTC.

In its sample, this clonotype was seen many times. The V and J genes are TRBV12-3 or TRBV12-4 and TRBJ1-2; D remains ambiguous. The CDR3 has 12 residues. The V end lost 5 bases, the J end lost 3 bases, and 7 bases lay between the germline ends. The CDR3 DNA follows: TGTGCCAGCAGTCCGAGGTACTATGGCTACACCTTC. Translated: CASSPRYYGYTF.

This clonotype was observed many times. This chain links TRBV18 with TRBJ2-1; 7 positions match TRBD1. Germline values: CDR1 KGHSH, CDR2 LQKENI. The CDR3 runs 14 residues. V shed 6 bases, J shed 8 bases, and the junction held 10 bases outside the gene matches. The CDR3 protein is CASSLQTGHDEQFF. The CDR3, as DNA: TGTGCCAGCTCGCTACAGACAGGGCACGATGAGCAGTTCTTC.